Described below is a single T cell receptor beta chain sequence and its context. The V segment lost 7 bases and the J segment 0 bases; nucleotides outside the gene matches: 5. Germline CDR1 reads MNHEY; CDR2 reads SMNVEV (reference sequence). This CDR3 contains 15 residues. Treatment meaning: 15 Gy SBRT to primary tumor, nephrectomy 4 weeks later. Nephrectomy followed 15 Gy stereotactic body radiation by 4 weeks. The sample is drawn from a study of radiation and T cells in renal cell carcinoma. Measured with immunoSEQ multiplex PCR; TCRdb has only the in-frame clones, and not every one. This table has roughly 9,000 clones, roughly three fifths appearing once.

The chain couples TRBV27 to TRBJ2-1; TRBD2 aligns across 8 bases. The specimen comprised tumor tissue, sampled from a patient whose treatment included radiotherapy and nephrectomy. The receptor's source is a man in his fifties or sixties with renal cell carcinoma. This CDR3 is CASTRSGSSYNEQFF. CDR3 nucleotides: TGTGCCAGCACCCGAAGCGGGAGCTCCTACAATGAGCAGTTCTTC.